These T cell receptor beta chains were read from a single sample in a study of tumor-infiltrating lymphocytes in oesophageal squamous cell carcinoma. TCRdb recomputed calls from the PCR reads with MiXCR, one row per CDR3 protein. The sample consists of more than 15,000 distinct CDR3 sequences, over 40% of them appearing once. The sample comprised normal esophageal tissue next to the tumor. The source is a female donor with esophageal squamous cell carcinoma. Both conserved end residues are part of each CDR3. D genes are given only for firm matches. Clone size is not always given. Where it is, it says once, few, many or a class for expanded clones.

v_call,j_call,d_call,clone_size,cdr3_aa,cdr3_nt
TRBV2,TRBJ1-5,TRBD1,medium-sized,CASSLQGAQPQHF,TGTGCCAGCAGTCTCCAGGGGGCACAGCCCCAGCATTTT
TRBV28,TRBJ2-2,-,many,CASSSAGAVRELFF,TGTGCCAGCAGTTCCGCAGGGGCTGTTCGGGAGCTGTTTTTT
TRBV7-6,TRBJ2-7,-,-,CVSSLQGLSTDTQYF,TGTGTCAGCAGCCTACAGGGCCTCTCAACAGATACGCAGTACTTC
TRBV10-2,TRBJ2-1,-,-,CASSELTGMVPNNEQFF,TGCGCCAGCAGCGAGCTCACAGGGATGGTCCCTAACAATGAGCAGTTCTTC
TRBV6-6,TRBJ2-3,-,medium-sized,CASSYGGWETDTQYF,TGTGCCAGCAGTTACGGGGGCTGGGAAACAGATACGCAGTATTTT
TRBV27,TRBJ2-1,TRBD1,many,CASSSYRDSYNEQFF,TGTGCCAGCAGCTCATACCGGGACAGTTACAATGAGCAGTTCTTC
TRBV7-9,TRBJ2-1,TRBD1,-,CASSTGQGYNEQFF,TGTGCCAGCAGCACGGGACAGGGGTACAATGAGCAGTTCTTC
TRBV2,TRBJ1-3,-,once,CASSEGHFSGNTIYF,TGTGCCAGCAGTGAAGGGCACTTCTCTGGAAACACCATATATTTT
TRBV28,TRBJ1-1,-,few,CASSLRGPNTEAFF,TGTGCCAGCAGTTTACGAGGACCGAACACTGAAGCTTTCTTT
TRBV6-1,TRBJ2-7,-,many,CASSFGGLSYEQYF,TGTGCCAGCAGTTTTGGGGGGCTCTCCTACGAGCAGTACTTC
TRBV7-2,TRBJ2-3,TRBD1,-,CASSLEGQGGSDTQYF,TGTGCCAGCAGCTTAGAGGGACAGGGGGGATCAGATACGCAGTATTTT
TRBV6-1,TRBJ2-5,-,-,CASEGLETQYF,TGTGCCAGTGAGGGGTTAGAGACCCAGTACTTC
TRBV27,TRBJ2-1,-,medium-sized,CASSPKGGYNEQFF,TGTGCCAGCAGTCCAAAGGGGGGGTACAATGAGCAGTTCTTC
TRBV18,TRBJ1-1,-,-,CASSPVHSGARLGEAFF,TGTGCCAGCTCACCAGTCCACTCAGGGGCCAGGTTAGGGGAAGCTTTCTTT
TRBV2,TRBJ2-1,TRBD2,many,CASNPGLAGTEQFF,TGTGCCAGCAATCCGGGGCTAGCGGGGACTGAGCAGTTCTTC
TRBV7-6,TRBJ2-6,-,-,CASSETCRLAGGWSLRAVLRF,-
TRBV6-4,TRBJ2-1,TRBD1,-,CASSIWTGHNEQFF,TGTGCCAGCAGTATTTGGACAGGACACAATGAGCAGTTCTTC
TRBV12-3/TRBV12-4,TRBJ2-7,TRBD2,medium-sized,CASSLGLAGATYEQYF,TGTGCCAGCAGTTTGGGACTAGCGGGGGCCACCTACGAGCAGTACTTC
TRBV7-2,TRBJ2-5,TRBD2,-,CASSSLAGVTNEQYF,TGTGCCAGCAGCTCCCTAGCGGGAGTAACCAATGAGCAGTACTTC
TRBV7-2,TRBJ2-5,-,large,CASSLRRVGRETQYF,TGTGCCAGCAGCTTACGGAGGGTAGGACGGGAGACCCAGTACTTC
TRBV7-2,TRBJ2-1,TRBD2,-,CASSLGSSGNYNEQFF,TGTGCCAGCAGCTTAGGGTCTAGCGGGAATTACAATGAGCAGTTCTTC
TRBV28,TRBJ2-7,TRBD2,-,CASSLETSGSYEQYF,TGTGCCAGCAGCTTAGAAACTAGCGGGAGTTACGAGCAGTACTTC
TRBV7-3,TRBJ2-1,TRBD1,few,CASSPDRTAYNEQFF,TGTGCCAGCAGCCCGGACAGGACGGCCTACAATGAGCAGTTCTTC
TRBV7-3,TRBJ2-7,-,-,CASSLYGGETYEQYF,TGTGCCAGCAGCTTATACGGGGGTGAGACCTACGAGCAGTACTTC
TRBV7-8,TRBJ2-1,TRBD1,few,CASRRRTGGMYEQFF,TGTGCCAGCAGGCGTCGGACAGGGGGAATGTATGAGCAGTTCTTC